This T cell receptor beta chain was identified in a study of tumor and adjacent non-tumor tissue in lung cancer. Overall study context: The patients, 10 men and a few women, were about 31 to 76 with stage I to III disease. Each sample yielded millions of productive TCRbeta reads on average. Study results and caveats: Top 100 clones took a larger repertoire share in normal lung.

This sample's RNA came from whole unsorted tissue. The CDR3 has 16 residues. The germline CDR1 and CDR2 sequences are SGHAT and FQNNGV. This clonotype was detected a few times. Its specificity is unknown. A much larger clone is a single base away; this may be a read error. The library came from three nested PCR rounds adapted from ARM-PCR protocols. In TCRdb, the multiplex PCR reads were re-called with MiXCR into one record per CDR3 protein. The data hold about 140,000 distinct CDR3 sequences, with around 61% observed a single time. This receptor was taken from a man aged 55-75 years with small cell lung cancer. This chain links TRBV11-2 with TRBJ2-1; a possible D gene is TRBD1 (5 bases). Sequenced material: lung tumor tissue. The CDR3 protein is CGSSLDSAGPYNEQFF. The CDR3 DNA follows: TGTGGCAGCAGCTTAGATTCGGCAGGGCCCTACAATGAGCAGTTCTTC.